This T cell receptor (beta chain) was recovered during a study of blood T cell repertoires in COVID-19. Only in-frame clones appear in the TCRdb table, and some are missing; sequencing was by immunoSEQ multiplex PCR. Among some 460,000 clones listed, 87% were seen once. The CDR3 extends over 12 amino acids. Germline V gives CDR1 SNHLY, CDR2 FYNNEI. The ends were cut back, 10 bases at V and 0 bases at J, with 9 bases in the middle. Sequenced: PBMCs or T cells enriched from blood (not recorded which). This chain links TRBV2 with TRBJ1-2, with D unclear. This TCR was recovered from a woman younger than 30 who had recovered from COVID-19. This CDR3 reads CATLRANYGYTF. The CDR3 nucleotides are TGTGCCACCTTACGGGCTAACTATGGCTACACCTTC.